Shown below are 19 T cell receptor beta chains from a single sample sequenced in a study of blood T cell repertoires in COVID-19. The protocol was immunoSEQ multiplex PCR, while the TCRdb copy is restricted to in-frame clones and leaves out a portion. Here the sample spans tens of thousands of clones, around 80% being singletons. What was sequenced was peripheral blood. Receptors were obtained from a human donor in a cohort sampled during active COVID-19.

The V call is TRBV18, the J call TRBJ2-7; D might be TRBD1 (5 bases). The length of the CDR3 is 14 residues. V was shortened by 2 bases and J by 3 bases, with 11 bases between the two germline ends. Germline values: CDR1 KGHSH, CDR2 LQKENI. The CDR3 is CASSPDSLIYEQYF. The CDR3 DNA is TGTGCCAGCTCACCAGACAGCCTAATCTACGAGCAGTACTTC.

The chain couples TRBV5-6 to TRBJ1-2, with 10 bases matching TRBD1. There are 14 residues in the CDR3. V shed 5 bases and J 8 bases; nucleotides not matched to a gene: 9. The germline V gene has CDR1 SGHDT and CDR2 YYEEEE. The CDR3, as DNA: TGTGCCAGCAGTCGCCTGGGACAGGGGTGGGGCTACACCTTC. This gives the protein CASSRLGQGWGYTF.

This chain uses TRBV6-6 with TRBJ1-2, with 7 nucleotides matching TRBD1. The V gene's germline CDR1 is MNHNY and CDR2 SVGAGI (reference sequence). The CDR3 has 14 residues. Germline trimming cut 6 bases from V and 6 bases from J; bases unmatched to any gene: 10. The DNA for the CDR3 is TGTGCCAGCAGAAAGGGGGCGGAATCTAATGGCTACACCTTC. Translated, it gives CASRKGAESNGYTF.

V usage is TRBV6-5 and J usage is TRBJ2-5; D is unresolved. Germline CDR1 reads MNHEY; CDR2 reads SVGAGI. Trimming left V 1 base short and J 5 bases short, with 8 bases between. The CDR3 sequence is 13 residues long. This CDR3 reads CASSYYQWETQYF. The CDR3, as DNA: TGTGCCAGCAGTTACTATCAGTGGGAGACCCAGTACTTC.

This clone has just a few counts. The CDR3 DNA reads TGTGCCAGTAGTATCACAGGGGTGAAAGGGGAGCTGTTTTTT. This encodes CASSITGVKGELFF. The chain is built from TRBV19 and TRBJ2-2; the match to TRBD1 covers 7 bases. Germline lookup yields CDR1 LNHDA and CDR2 SQIVND (reference sequence). This CDR3 contains 14 residues. V was clipped by 3 bases and J by 8 bases; unmatched bases: 6.

The V and J genes are TRBV7-9 and TRBJ2-5; 14 bases agree with TRBD2. This CDR3 has 18 amino acids. J was trimmed by 0 bases and V by 5 bases; bases with no gene match: 8. Germline values: CDR1 SEHNR, CDR2 FQNEAQ (reference sequence). In nucleotides, the CDR3 is TGTGCCAGCAGCCCAATGGGACTAGCGGGGGAGTACCAAGAGACCCAGTACTTC. Translated: CASSPMGLAGEYQETQYF.

The genes are TRBV15 and TRBJ2-1, with 9 bases fitting TRBD2. V gave up 5 bases and J gave up 5 bases; unmatched junction bases: 16. The CDR3 runs to 18 residues. Per the germline V gene, CDR1 is LNHNV and CDR2 is YYDKDF (reference sequence). Written as DNA, the CDR3 is TGTGCCACCAGCGGAGTTCGGGGTAGGAGCGGGGGGAACAATGAGCAGTTCTTC. The encoded protein is CATSGVRGRSGGNNEQFF.

V and J are TRBV6-5 and TRBJ2-5; TRBD2 matches at 8 bases. From germline, CDR1 is MNHEY and CDR2 SVGAGI. The length of the CDR3 is 15 residues. V trimming: 11 bases; J trimming: 2 bases; junction bases outside the gene matches: 13. CDR3 loop: CASQTGVAGQETQYF. CDR3 nucleotides: TGTGCCTCCCAAACGGGGGTAGCGGGGCAAGAGACCCAGTACTTC.

The chain couples TRBV9 to TRBJ2-5; possibly TRBD2 for D (5 bases). Looked up from germline, CDR1 is SGDLS and CDR2 is YYNGEE. Trimming took off 4 bases at V and 4 bases at J, with 17 bases between the two ends. This CDR3 has 15 amino acids. The CDR3 bases are TGTGCCAGCAGCCCCAATTGGGGTGAGGGAGAGACCCAGTACTTC. This codes for CASSPNWGEGETQYF.

J is TRBJ2-5 and V is TRBV6-6; 7 positions match TRBD2. Per germline, CDR1 MNHNY and CDR2 SVGAGI (reference sequence). J lost 4 bases, V lost 8 bases, and 1 base had no gene match. CDR3 length: 11 amino acids. This CDR3 is CASGGGETQYF. The CDR3 DNA reads TGTGCCAGCGGGGGGGGAGAGACCCAGTACTTC.

The rearrangement links TRBV7-2 to TRBJ2-3, with D maybe TRBD2 (5 bases). Trimming took off 5 bases at V and 7 bases at J, with 13 bases between the two ends. Germline CDR1 and CDR2: SGHTA and FQGNSA. The CDR3 runs to 13 residues. CDR3 sequence reads: CASSRLGVNTQYF. In DNA, the CDR3 is TGTGCCAGCAGCCGCCTCGGGGTAAATACGCAGTATTTT.

This clone was recorded once. The chain carries TRBV5-4 and TRBJ2-2; 9 bases line up with TRBD2. Germline CDR1 and CDR2: SGHNT and YYREEE (reference sequence). The junction had 6 bases not matched to a gene; V was cut back by 5 bases and J by 1 base. The CDR3 contains 16 residues. The CDR3 sequence is CASSFAGGMNTGELFF. DNA of the CDR3: TGTGCCAGCAGTTTCGCGGGGGGGATGAACACCGGGGAGCTGTTTTTT. The variable domain in full, completed from reference TRBV5-4 and TRBJ2-2, reads ETGVTQSPTHLIKTRGQQVTLRCSSQSGHNTVSWYQQALGQGPQFIFQYYREEENGRGNFPPRFSGLQFPNYSSELNVNALELDDSALYLCASSFAGGMNTGELFFGEGSRLTVL.

V and J are TRBV10-3 and TRBJ1-1, with D possibly TRBD1 on 6 matching bases. This CDR3 comprises 11 residues. The V end lost 5 bases, the J end lost 8 bases, and 9 bases lay between the germline ends. Per germline, CDR1 ENHRY and CDR2 SYGVKD. CDR3 amino acids: CAISTGTEAFF. The CDR3 coding sequence is TGTGCCATCAGTACCGGGACAGAAGCTTTCTTT.

The J gene is TRBJ1-6, the V gene TRBV30; D remains unclear. Trimming removed 2 bases at V and 5 bases at J, with 13 bases between. The CDR3 runs to 15 residues. The germline gives CDR1 GTSNPN, CDR2 SVGIG (reference sequence). The CDR3 spells CAWSSETRNNSPLHF. The DNA for the CDR3 is TGTGCCTGGAGTTCAGAGACAAGAAATAATTCACCCCTCCACTTT.

The rearrangement links TRBV18 to TRBJ1-3; D possibly corresponds to TRBD1 (5 bases). Between the trimmed V and J ends, which lost 3 bases and 0 bases, there was a span of 9 bases. The V gene's germline CDR1 is KGHSH and CDR2 LQKENI. CDR3 length: 15 amino acids. Written as DNA, the CDR3 is TGTGCCAGCTCACCCGGACACGTCTCTGGAAACACCATATATTTT. As protein: CASSPGHVSGNTIYF.

The chain links TRBV7-9 to TRBJ2-1; 7 nucleotides agree with TRBD1. Germline V CDR1 and CDR2: SEHNR, FQNEAQ (reference sequence). The CDR3 is made up of 16 amino acids. V was pared by 1 base and J by 3 bases, with 6 bases of the junction left unmatched. The CDR3 loop is CASSLGDWTGYNEQFF. The DNA for the CDR3 is TGTGCCAGCAGCTTAGGCGATTGGACAGGCTACAATGAGCAGTTCTTC.

The genes are TRBV5-4 and TRBJ2-5; D may be TRBD2 (5 bases). With 0 bases removed from V and 5 bases from J, the gap between germline ends came to 11 bases. The CDR3 totals 14 residues. Per germline, CDR1 SGHNT and CDR2 YYREEE (reference sequence). The CDR3 nucleotides are TGTGCCAGCAGCTTGGCCGAGGGTAGTGAGACCCAGTACTTC. Translation: CASSLAEGSETQYF.

V and J are TRBV5-6 and TRBJ2-5; tentative D call: TRBD2 (6 bases). Germline values: CDR1 SGHDT, CDR2 YYEEEE. CDR3 length equals 14 residues. Trimming shortened V by 1 base and J by 3 bases, and 10 bases separated the two germline ends. CDR3 bases: TGTGCCAGCAGCTTGTTTATAGCGGAAGAGACCCAGTACTTC. It specifies CASSLFIAEETQYF.

The V call is TRBV5-1, the J call TRBJ2-7; D not certain. V was shortened by 1 base and J by 5 bases, with 13 bases between the two germline ends. Germline assignment: CDR1 SGHRS and CDR2 YFSETQ. The CDR3 is 14 residues long. Written as DNA, the CDR3 is TGCGCCAGCAGCTTGAACCCAATTCAGGACGAGCAGTACTTC. This codes for CASSLNPIQDEQYF.